Detailed here is one T cell receptor (beta chain). Antigen specificity is unknown. The data were obtained in a study of graft-versus-host responses after intestinal transplantation. For the study at large: Multivisceral, liver-intestinal, or isolated intestinal grafts went to recipients. Following induction with anti-thymocyte globulin, all recipients were given tacrolimus and steroids for 2 to 4 years.

V shed 6 bases and J 5 bases; nucleotides not matched to a gene: 8. Germline V gene sequence: CDR1 WSHSY, CDR2 SAAADI. This CDR3 has 16 amino acids. Findings of the study overall: Levels of circulating GvH clones at their peak were associated with early post-transplant HvG declines. GvH clones occurred in recipient marrow; some first appeared in ileum or blood.

The data were produced by immunoSEQ multiplex PCR, yet TCRdb's version contains in-frame clones alone and is incomplete. The sample holds 100,000 to 120,000 clones, approximately 92% seen once. The TCR comes from a human donor who received an intestinal transplant. The V call is TRBV10-2, the J call TRBJ2-2; 11 nucleotides line up with TRBD2. Sequenced here: unstimulated CD8+ T cells sorted from spleen or lymph node cells, sampled before intestinal transplant. The CDR3 DNA is TGCGCCAGCAGCGACCCCGGGACTAGCGGTACCGGGGAGCTGTTTTTT. Its protein is CASSDPGTSGTGELFF.